Following are 2 T cell receptor beta chains from one sample sequenced in a study of glioma-infiltrating T cells after dendritic cell vaccination. Time point noted: after dendritic cell vaccination, including at tumor progression/relapse. Clones were sequenced by immunoSEQ multiplex PCR, and TCRdb holds only the in-frame ones, with some missing. In the table there are approximately 50,000 clones, 85% of which are singletons. The sequencing used blood, collected after dendritic cell vaccination. These receptors all come from a human donor with glioblastoma.

The gene calls are TRBV14 and TRBJ2-2; a possible D gene is TRBD1 (5 bases). There are 16 residues in the CDR3. The germline V gene encodes CDR1 SGHDN and CDR2 FVKESK. Trimming cost V 4 bases and J 1 base, with 13 bases left between them. The CDR3 here is CASSRLGTGNTGELFF. The CDR3 DNA reads as TGTGCCAGCAGCCGGTTGGGTACAGGGAACACCGGGGAGCTGTTTTTT.

CDR3 DNA: TGTGCCTGGAGTCTCCAGCGGGCGACCTACGAGCAGTACTTC. It is translated as CAWSLQRATYEQYF. This sequence joins TRBV30 and TRBJ2-7, with D maybe TRBD2 (6 bases). Germline assignment: CDR1 GTSNPN and CDR2 SVGIG (reference sequence). There are 14 residues in the CDR3. V lost 2 bases, J lost 2 bases, and 13 bases lay in between.